This TCR beta chain came from a study of blood T cell repertoires in COVID-19 (TCRdb year 2020). A note on the overall study: Samples covering the acute and convalescent phases of COVID-19 were provided by collaborators in the United States, Italy and Spain. The prospective study material was composed of cDNA or gDNA derived from T cells, B-cell-depleted T cells, or PBMCs. The dataset comprised deeply sampled blood TCRbeta repertoires from subjects exposed to, actively infected with, or recovered from COVID-19. The repertoires were made available in a free public database intended to serve as a resource for research on the immune response to SARS-CoV-2. Samples came from the ongoing ImmuneRACE study (first 160 participants) plus 1,254 subjects from 6 global collaborators. Nearly every sample came with metadata listing a de-identified subject ID, COVID-19 status, age in years and sex. Where HLA class I and class II types were available, the types were taken from metadata supplied by the sample provider, not from assay-based typing. The paper's findings and limits, for the study overall: The amount of clinical and demographic metadata varied by source and participant and was provided uncurated.

This clone occurred once. Which antigen it targets is not known. Per-nucleotide qualities are absent, and no much larger clonotype sits a single base away. The immunoSEQ Assay, a bias-controlled multiplex PCR, was used to amplify TCRbeta CDR3 regions from genomic DNA. Per the original workflow: Nucleated cell counts per sample were estimated from amplification of reference gene primers within the assay. Sequence reads were collapsed and filtered to measure the absolute abundance of every unique TCRbeta CDR3 rearrangement. For each sample, productive Simpson clonality was calculated as the square root of Simpson's diversity index across productive rearrangements. Imported from immuneACCESS, the table was reduced by TCRdb to in-frame sequences with V and J called. These copies leave out some clones; in studies compared against another copy, an unresolved V gene accounts for under half, and the cause of the remainder is not known. V and J calls and clone size are as listed in that table; D and trimming were resolved from the DNA. This sample has fewer than 200,000 clones in its table, and about 91% of those were observed once. The ten biggest clones cover around 1.4% of the sample.

The collaborating institutions used their own protocols to collect whole blood in K2EDTA tubes. For TCRbeta analysis, collaborator samples were shipped as frozen whole blood, as isolated PBMCs, or as DNA extracted from either sample type. Based on the germline V gene, the CDR1 and CDR2 sequences are LGHNA and YSLEER. The V and J ends are trimmed by 4 bases and 2 bases, leaving 12 bases between them. Including the terminal cysteine and phenylalanine, the CDR3 comprises 16 residues. Only the CDR3 part of the read is kept: 48 bases, read in frame from the first base. This receptor was taken from a woman between 50 and 59 years old with acute or convalescent COVID-19. In this chain, TRBV4-3 is recombined with TRBJ2-6; TRBD2 might be the D gene, on 5 matching bases. What was sequenced was peripheral blood. The CDR3 is CASSPEGIPGANVLTF. At the DNA level, the sequence is TGCGCCAGCAGCCCCGAGGGCATTCCTGGGGCCAACGTCCTGACTTTC.